This T cell receptor beta chain was sequenced for a study of technical replicates of blood from several donors. Some clones are missing from TCRdb's copy, which holds only in-frame ones; the method was immunoSEQ multiplex PCR. This repertoire shows 98,000 or so clones, nearly 97% found once; its top ten account for about 0.21%. Germline-derived CDR1 and CDR2 are MNHEY and SVGAGI. V lost 5 bases to trimming and J lost 7 bases, with 9 bases between them. This CDR3 contains 13 residues. The gene calls are TRBV6-5 and TRBJ1-6; D uncertain. The TCR was taken from a human donor in good health. Sequences were obtained from T cells isolated from PBMCs. Here the CDR3 DNA reads TGTGCCAGCAGTCCCGGTTTGAATTCACCCCTCCACTTT. As protein: CASSPGLNSPLHF.